Listed below are T cell receptor beta chains from one sample, sequenced in a study of blood T cell repertoires in COVID-19. Produced via immunoSEQ multiplex PCR; TCRdb's table is partial and in-frame only. The sample has roughly 50,000 clones, roughly 84% seen once. Material: peripheral blood. Receptor source: a human donor with active COVID-19. The donor label of this sample is uncertain. CDR3s include the opening cysteine and the closing phenylalanine or tryptophan. D genes are given only for firm matches. The listing skips clone size in some rows; elsewhere it reads once, few, many or a size class.

clone_size,v_call,j_call,cdr3_length,d_call,cdr3_nt,cdr3_aa
NA,TRBV3-1/TRBV3-2,TRBJ1-6,14,NA,TGTGCCAGCAGCCAACCCCCCGGGGTTTCACCCCTCCACTTT,CASSQPPGVSPLHF
NA,TRBV10-3,TRBJ2-3,13,NA,TGTGCCATCGGGGGGGCCAACCCAGATACGCAGTATTTT,CAIGGANPDTQYF
NA,TRBV6-6,TRBJ1-5,16,TRBD1,TGTGCCATCACTTCCTTTGGACAGGGCGGGGATCAGCCCCAGCATTTT,CAITSFGQGGDQPQHF
NA,TRBV9,TRBJ1-6,15,NA,TGTGCCAGCAGCGGGGCAACAGGGAACAATTCACCCCTCCACTTT,CASSGATGNNSPLHF
NA,TRBV2,TRBJ1-4,13,NA,TGTGCCACCACAGGGCAGTCTAATGAAAAACTGTTTTTT,CATTGQSNEKLFF
NA,TRBV5-8,TRBJ2-3,15,TRBD1,TGTGCCAGCAGCTTTCGACAGGGGGTGTTAGATACGCAGTATTTT,CASSFRQGVLDTQYF
NA,TRBV15,TRBJ2-7,14,TRBD2,TGTGCCACCAGCTTACGGGGGGGAATCTACGAGCAGTACTTC,CATSLRGGIYEQYF
few,TRBV5-4,TRBJ1-2,15,NA,TGTGCCAGCAGCTCGACCACCGGGGACTACTATGGCTACACCTTC,CASSSTTGDYYGYTF
NA,TRBV6-5,TRBJ2-5,15,NA,TGTGCCAGCAGCACATGGGGGGGGCACCAAGAGACCCAGTACTTC,CASSTWGGHQETQYF
NA,TRBV6-5,TRBJ2-5,16,NA,TGTGCCAGCAGTTTTCAACGTGGACAGTTACAAGAGACCCAGTACTTC,CASSFQRGQLQETQYF
NA,TRBV4-3,TRBJ2-1,18,NA,TGCGCCAGCAGCCAGGGGCCTGGGGCAGGGGTGGGACGGAATGAGCAGTTCTTC,CASSQGPGAGVGRNEQFF
NA,TRBV6-5,TRBJ2-2,14,NA,TGTGCCAGCCGTTTAGACCCACTGACAGGGGAGCTGTTTTTT,CASRLDPLTGELFF
NA,TRBV3-1/TRBV3-2,TRBJ2-7,14,TRBD2,TGTGCCAGCAGCCAAGATTACGCTAGCGGGGAGCAGTACTTC,CASSQDYASGEQYF
NA,TRBV3-1/TRBV3-2,TRBJ2-2,17,NA,TGTGCCAGCAGCGTAAACTGGGGGGGACAGAACACCGGGGAGCTGTTTTTT,CASSVNWGGQNTGELFF
NA,TRBV5-6,TRBJ2-5,14,NA,TGTGCCAGCAGCTTGGAGCTAGACCAAGAGACCCAGTACTTC,CASSLELDQETQYF